The 2 T cell receptor beta chains given below trace back to one sample, sequenced in a study of regulatory T cells in long-lasting Graves disease. TCR beta libraries were built with iRepertoire HTBI primers and Arm-PCR of CDR3 regions. TCRdb recomputed calls from the multiplex PCR reads with MiXCR, one row per CDR3 protein. The sample yields around 500,000 distinct CDR3 sequences, roughly 13% seen once. Time point given: newly diagnosed GD, antithyroid drugs for less than 3 months. PBMCs provided the RNA from which the TCR library was made. These data are also associated with another study on T cells in Graves' hyperthyroidism and ophthalmopathy.

The input for sequencing was peripheral blood mononuclear cells (PBMCs), taken at new diagnosis, from a patient treated with antithyroid drugs. The receptors here all came from a man aged 25 to 40 with Graves disease.

This clonotype was counted a few times. V gene TRBV20-1 combines with J gene TRBJ2-3; D might be TRBD2 (6 bases). The ends were cut back, 5 bases at V and 4 bases at J, with 22 bases in the middle. Germline assignment: CDR1 DFQATT and CDR2 SNEGSKA (reference sequence). The CDR3 has 16 amino acids. In DNA, the CDR3 is TGCAGTGCTTTAACCGGGACTGGAGGAATGGCAGATACGCAGTATTTT. It codes for CSALTGTGGMADTQYF.

This clonotype was counted many times. This chain joins TRBV29-1 and TRBJ2-7; D might be TRBD2 (5 bases). The CDR3 is 13 amino acids. V was shortened by 7 bases and J by 3 bases, with 16 bases between the two germline ends. CDR1 and CDR2 from the germline V gene are SQVTM and ANQGSEA. This chain's CDR3 is CSAAGVFSYEQYF. The CDR3 nucleotides are TGCAGCGCCGCCGGGGTCTTTAGCTACGAGCAGTACTTC.